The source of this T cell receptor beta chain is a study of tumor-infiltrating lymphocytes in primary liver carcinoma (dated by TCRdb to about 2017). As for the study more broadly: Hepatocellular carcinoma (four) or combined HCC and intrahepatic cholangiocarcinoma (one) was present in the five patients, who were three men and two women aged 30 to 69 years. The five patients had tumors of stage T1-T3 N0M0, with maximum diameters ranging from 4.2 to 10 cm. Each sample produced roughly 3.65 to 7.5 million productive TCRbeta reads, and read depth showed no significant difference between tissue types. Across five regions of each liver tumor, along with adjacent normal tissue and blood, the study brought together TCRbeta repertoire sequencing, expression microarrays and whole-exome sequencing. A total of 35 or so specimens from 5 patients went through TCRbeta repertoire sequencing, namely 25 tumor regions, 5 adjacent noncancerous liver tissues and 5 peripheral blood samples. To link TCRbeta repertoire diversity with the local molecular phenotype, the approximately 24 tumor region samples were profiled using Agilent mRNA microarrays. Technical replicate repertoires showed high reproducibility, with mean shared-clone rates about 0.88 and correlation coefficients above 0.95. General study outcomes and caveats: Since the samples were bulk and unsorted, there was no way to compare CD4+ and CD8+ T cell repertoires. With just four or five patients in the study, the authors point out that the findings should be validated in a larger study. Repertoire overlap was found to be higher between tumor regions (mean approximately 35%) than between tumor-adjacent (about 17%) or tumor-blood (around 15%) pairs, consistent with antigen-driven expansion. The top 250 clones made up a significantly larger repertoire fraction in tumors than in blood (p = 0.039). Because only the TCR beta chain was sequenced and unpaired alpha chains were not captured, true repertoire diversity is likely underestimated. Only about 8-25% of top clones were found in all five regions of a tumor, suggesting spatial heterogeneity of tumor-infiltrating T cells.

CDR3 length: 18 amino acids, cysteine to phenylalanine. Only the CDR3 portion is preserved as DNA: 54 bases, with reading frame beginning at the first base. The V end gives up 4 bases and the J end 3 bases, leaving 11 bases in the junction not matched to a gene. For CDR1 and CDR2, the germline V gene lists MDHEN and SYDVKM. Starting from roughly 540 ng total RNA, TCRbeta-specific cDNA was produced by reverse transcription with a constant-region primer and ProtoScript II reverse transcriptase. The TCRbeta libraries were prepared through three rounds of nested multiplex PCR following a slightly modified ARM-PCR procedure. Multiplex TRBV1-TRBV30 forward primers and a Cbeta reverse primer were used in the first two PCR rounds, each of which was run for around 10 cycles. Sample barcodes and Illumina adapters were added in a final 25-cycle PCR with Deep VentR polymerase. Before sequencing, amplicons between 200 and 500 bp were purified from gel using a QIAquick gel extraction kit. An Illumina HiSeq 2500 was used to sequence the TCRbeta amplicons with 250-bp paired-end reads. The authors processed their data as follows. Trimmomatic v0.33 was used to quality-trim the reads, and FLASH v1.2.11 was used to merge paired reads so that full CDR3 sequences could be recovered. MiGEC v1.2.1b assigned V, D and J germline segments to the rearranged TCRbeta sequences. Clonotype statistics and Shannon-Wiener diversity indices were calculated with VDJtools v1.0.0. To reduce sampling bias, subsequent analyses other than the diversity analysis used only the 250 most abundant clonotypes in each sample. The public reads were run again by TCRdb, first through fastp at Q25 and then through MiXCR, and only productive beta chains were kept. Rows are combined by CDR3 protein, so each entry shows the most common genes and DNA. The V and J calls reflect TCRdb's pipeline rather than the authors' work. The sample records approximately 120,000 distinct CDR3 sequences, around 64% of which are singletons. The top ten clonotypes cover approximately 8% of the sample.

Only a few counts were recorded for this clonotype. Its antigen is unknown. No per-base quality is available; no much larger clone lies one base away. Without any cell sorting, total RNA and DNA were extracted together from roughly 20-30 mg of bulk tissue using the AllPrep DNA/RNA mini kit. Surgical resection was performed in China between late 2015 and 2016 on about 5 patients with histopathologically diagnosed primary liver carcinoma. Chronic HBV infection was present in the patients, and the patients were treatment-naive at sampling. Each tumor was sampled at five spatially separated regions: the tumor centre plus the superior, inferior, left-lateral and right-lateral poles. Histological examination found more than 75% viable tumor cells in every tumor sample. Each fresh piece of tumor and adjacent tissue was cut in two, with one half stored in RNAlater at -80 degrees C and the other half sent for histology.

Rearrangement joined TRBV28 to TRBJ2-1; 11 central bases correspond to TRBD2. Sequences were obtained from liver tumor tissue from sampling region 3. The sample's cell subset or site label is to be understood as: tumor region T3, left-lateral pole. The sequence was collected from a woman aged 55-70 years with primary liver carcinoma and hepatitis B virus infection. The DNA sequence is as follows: TGTGCCAGCAGTTCACCTGCGGCTACTAGCGGGAGCTACAATGAGCAGTTCTTC. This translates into CASSSPAATSGSYNEQFF.